Sequencing of this T cell receptor (beta chain) was carried out in a study of vaccination and CD4 T cells after COVID-19. Study-wide background: As a positive control, some control cultures were given a CEFX pool, while others were given an HIV-1 Nef pool or no peptide.

Trimming removed 0 bases from V and 4 bases from J, with 20 bases in between. The length of the CDR3 is 17 residues. Germline V CDR1 and CDR2: DFQATT, SNEGSKA (reference sequence). Sample treatment: approximately 10-day PBMC culture with coronavirus spike peptide pools or control peptides (ViraFEST assay). As concerns this clonotype: Antigen: not known.

Scientists ran DNA taken from cultured CD4+ T cells through the Oncomine TCR Beta short-read assay for sequencing. Investigators isolated genomic DNA from cultured CD4+ T cells. Using its own MiXCR run on the PCR reads, TCRdb lists one record per CDR3 protein. The repertoire holds some 8,600 distinct CDR3 sequences, with more than 45% as singletons. The J gene is TRBJ2-3, the V gene TRBV20-1; the D gene is possibly TRBD1 (5 bases). The sequenced material came from CD4+ T cells from blood, cultured in vitro. This receptor was identified in a human donor who had recovered from COVID-19. The CDR3 here is CSARDLLRRTNADTQYF. The CDR3, as DNA: TGCAGTGCTAGAGACTTGCTACGACGGACAAACGCAGATACGCAGTATTTT.